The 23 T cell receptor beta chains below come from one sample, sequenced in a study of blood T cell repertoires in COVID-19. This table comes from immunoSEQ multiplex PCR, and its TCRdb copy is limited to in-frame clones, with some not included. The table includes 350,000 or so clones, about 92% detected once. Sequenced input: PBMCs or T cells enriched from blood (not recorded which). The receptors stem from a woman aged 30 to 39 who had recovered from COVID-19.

CDR3 sequence: CASTNSLGQGDSEAFF. The DNA of the CDR3 is TGCGCCAGCACCAACTCCCTGGGGCAGGGGGATTCTGAAGCTTTCTTT. The chain links TRBV5-1 to TRBJ1-1; 7 bases map to TRBD1. The germline gives CDR1 SGHRS, CDR2 YFSETQ. The junction had 17 bases not matched to a gene; V was cut back by 6 bases and J by 6 bases. CDR3 length equals 16 residues.

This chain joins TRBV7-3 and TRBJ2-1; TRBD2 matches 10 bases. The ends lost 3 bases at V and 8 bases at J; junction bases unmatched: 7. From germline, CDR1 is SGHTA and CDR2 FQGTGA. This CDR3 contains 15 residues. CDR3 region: CASSFGSGGAYEQFF. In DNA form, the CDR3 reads TGTGCCAGCAGCTTTGGGAGCGGGGGGGCCTATGAGCAGTTCTTC.

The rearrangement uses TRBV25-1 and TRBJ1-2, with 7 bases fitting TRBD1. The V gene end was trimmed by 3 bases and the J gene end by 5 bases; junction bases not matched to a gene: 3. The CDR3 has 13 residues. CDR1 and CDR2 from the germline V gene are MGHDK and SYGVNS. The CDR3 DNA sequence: TGTGCCAGCAGTGAGCAGGGGGGATATGGCTACACCTTC. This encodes CASSEQGGYGYTF.

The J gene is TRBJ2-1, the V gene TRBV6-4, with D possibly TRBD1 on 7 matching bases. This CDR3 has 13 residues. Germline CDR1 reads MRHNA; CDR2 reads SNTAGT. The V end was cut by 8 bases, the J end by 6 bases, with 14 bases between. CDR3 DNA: TGTGCCAGCGGGAGGACAGGAGGCAATGAGCAGTTCTTC. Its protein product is CASGRTGGNEQFF.

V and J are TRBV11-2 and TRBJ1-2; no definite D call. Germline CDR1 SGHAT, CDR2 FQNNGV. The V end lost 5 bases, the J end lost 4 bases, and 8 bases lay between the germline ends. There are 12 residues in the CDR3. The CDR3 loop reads CASSPGVYGYTF. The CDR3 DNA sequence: TGTGCCAGCAGCCCAGGCGTCTATGGCTACACCTTC.

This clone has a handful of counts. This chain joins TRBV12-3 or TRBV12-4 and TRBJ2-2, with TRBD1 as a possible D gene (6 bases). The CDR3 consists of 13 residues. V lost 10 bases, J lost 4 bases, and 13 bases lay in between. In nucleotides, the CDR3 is TGTGCCACGTGGCAGGGGAGCACCGGGGAGCTGTTTTTT. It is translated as CATWQGSTGELFF.

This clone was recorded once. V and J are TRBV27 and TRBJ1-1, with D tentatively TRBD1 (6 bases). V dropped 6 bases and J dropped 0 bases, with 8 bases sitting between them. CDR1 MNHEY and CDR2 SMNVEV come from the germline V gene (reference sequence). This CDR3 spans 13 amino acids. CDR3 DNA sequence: TGTGCCAGCAGCCAGGGGCTGAACACTGAAGCTTTCTTT. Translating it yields CASSQGLNTEAFF.

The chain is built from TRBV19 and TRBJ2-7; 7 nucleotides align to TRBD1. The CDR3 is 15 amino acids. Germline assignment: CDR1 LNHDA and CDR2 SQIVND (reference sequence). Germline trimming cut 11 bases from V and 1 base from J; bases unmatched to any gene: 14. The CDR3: CALFLQGLSSYEQYF. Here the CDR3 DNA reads TGTGCCTTATTCCTACAGGGGTTGTCGTCCTACGAGCAGTACTTC. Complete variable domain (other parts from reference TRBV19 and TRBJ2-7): DGGITQSPKYLFRKEGQNVTLSCEQNLNHDAMYWYRQDPGQGLRLIYYSQIVNDFQKGDIAEGYSVSREKKESFPLTVTSAQKNPTAFYLCALFLQGLSSYEQYFGPGTRLTVT.

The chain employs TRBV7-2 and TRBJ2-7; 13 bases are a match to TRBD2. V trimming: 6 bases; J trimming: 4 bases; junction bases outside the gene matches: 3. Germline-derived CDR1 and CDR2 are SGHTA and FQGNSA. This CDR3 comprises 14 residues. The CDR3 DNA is TGTGCCAGCAGTCGGACTAGCGGGAGATACGAGCAGTACTTC. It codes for CASSRTSGRYEQYF.

CDR3 protein: CASSLWPLLKRRESTDTQYF. CDR3 bases: TGTGCCAGCAGTTTATGGCCTCTCCTCAAGCGGAGAGAATCCACAGATACGCAGTATTTT. This sequence joins TRBV28 and TRBJ2-3; tentative D call: TRBD2 (5 bases). Germline CDR1 MDHEN, CDR2 SYDVKM. V gave up 0 bases and J gave up 2 bases, with 24 bases separating them. The CDR3 runs 20 residues.

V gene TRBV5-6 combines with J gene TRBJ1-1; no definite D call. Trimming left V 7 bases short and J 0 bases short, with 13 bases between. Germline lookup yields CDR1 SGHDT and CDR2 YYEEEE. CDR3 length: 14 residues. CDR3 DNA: TGTGCCAGCTTCCCCGTGGGCATGAACACTGAAGCTTTCTTT. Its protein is CASFPVGMNTEAFF.

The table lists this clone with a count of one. The CDR3 coding sequence is TGTGCCAGCAGCTACCAACCCAGGGCCTACAATGAGCAGTTCTTC. Residues: CASSYQPRAYNEQFF. The J gene is TRBJ2-1, the V gene TRBV7-8; perhaps TRBD1 as D (5 bases). The CDR3 is made up of 15 amino acids. Germline assignment: CDR1 SGHVS and CDR2 FQNEAQ. The V and J ends lost 4 bases and 2 bases respectively, with 12 bases between them.

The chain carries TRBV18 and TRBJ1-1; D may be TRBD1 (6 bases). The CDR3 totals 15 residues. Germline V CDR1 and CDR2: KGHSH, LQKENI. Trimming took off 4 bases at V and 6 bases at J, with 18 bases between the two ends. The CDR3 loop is CASSLAWEGEAEAFF. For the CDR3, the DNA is TGTGCCAGCTCACTCGCCTGGGAGGGGGAGGCTGAAGCTTTCTTT.

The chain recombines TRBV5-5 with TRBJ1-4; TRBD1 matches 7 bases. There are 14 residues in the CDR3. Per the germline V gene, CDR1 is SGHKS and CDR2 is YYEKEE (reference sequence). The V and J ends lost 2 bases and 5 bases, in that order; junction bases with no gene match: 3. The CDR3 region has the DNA TGTGCCAGCAGCTTACAGGGGATCAATGAAAAACTGTTTTTT. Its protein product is CASSLQGINEKLFF.

The CDR3, as DNA: TGTGCCAGCAGCAAGGGACAGCTATACAATGAGCAGTTCTTC. Its protein is CASSKGQLYNEQFF. The chain uses TRBV11-3 and TRBJ2-1, with 7 bases fitting TRBD1. The germline V gene has CDR1 SGHNT and CDR2 YENEEA. The CDR3 runs to 14 residues. V was clipped by 5 bases and J by 4 bases; unmatched bases: 5.

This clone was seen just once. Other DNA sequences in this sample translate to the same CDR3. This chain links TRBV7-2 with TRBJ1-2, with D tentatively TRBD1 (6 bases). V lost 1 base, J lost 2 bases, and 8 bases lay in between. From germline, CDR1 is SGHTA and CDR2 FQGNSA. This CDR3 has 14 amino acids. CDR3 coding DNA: TGTGCCAGCAGCTTAGGACAGGCAAACTATGGCTACACCTTC. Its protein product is CASSLGQANYGYTF.

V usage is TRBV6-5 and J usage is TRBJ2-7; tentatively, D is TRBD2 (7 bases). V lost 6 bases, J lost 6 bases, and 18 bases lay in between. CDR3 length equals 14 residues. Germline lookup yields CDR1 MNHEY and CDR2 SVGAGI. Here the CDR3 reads CASSNGGRLSEQYF. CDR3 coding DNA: TGTGCCAGCAGCAACGGGGGGCGTCTTAGCGAGCAGTACTTC.

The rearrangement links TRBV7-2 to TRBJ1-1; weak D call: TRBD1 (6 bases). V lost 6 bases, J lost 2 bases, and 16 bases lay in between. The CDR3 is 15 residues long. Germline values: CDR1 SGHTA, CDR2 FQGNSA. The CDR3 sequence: CASRARGNPNTEAFF. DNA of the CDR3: TGTGCCAGCAGGGCCAGGGGTAATCCTAACACTGAAGCTTTCTTT. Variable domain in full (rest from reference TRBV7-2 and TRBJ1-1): GAGVSQSPSNKVTEKGKDVELRCDPISGHTALYWYRQSLGQGLEFLIYFQGNSAPDKSGLPSDRFSAERTGGSVSTLTIQRTQQEDSAVYLCASRARGNPNTEAFFGQGTRLTVV.

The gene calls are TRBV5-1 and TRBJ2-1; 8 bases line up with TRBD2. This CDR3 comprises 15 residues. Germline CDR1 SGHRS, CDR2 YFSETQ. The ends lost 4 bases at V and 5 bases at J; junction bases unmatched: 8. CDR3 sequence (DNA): TGCGCCAGCAGCCCGGGACTAGTCCTCGACAATGAGCAGTTCTTC. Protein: CASSPGLVLDNEQFF. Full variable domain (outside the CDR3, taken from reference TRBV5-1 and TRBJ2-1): KAGVTQTPRYLIKTRGQQVTLSCSPISGHRSVSWYQQTPGQGLQFLFEYFSETQRNKGNFPGRFSGRQFSNSRSEMNVSTLELGDSALYLCASSPGLVLDNEQFFGPGTRLTVL.

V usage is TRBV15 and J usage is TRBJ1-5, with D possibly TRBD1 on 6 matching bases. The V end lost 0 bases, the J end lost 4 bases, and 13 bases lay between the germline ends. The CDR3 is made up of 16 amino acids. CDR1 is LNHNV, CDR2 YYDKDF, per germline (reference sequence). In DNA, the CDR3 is TGTGCCACCAGCAGAGATCGGGGGGGCTGGAATCAGCCCCAGCATTTT. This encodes CATSRDRGGWNQPQHF. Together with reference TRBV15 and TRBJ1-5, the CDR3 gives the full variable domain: DAMVIQNPRYQVTQFGKPVTLSCSQTLNHNVMYWYQQKSSQAPKLLFHYYDKDFNNEADTPDNFQSRRPNTSFCFLDIRSPGLGDTAMYLCATSRDRGGWNQPQHFGDGTRLSIL.

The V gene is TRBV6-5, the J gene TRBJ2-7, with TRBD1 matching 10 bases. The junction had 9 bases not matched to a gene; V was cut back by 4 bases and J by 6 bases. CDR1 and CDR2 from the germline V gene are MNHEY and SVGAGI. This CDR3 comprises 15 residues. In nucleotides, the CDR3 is TGTGCCAGCAGTTTCTCGGGGGACAGGGGTCCCGAGCAGTACTTC. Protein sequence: CASSFSGDRGPEQYF.

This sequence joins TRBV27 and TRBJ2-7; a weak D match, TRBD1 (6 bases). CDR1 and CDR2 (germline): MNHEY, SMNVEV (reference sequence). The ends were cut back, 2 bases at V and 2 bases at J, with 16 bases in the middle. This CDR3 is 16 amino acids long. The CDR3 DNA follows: TGTGCCAGCAGTTTAGATCCCCCGGACAGAGCCTACGAGCAGTACTTC. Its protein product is CASSLDPPDRAYEQYF.

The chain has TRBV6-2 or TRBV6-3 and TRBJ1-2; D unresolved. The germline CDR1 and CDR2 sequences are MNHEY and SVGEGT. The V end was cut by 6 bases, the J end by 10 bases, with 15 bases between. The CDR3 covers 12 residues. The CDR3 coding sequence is TGTGCCAGCAGCCTTAGAGGGAGGCTCTACACCTTC. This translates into CASSLRGRLYTF.